The source of this TCR beta chain is a study of identical twins. Template switching added a universal primer site; cDNA carried unique molecular identifiers. Each CDR3 protein is one row after TCRdb ran MiXCR on the 5' RACE reads. The table shows about 490,000 distinct CDR3 sequences, with about 15% occurring only once. The V and J ends lost 4 bases and 5 bases, in that order; junction bases with no gene match: 8. The germline V gene has CDR1 SGHKS and CDR2 YYEKEE (reference sequence). The CDR3 covers 16 residues. A note on this clonotype: Its antigen is as yet unknown.

Whole-study findings and limits: Modeled out-of-frame TCR alpha sharing in monozygotic twins fell below observed levels. Its conclusions, products of cross-sectional statistical analysis, did not come from following the same donors.

This sample was shared with a second study, whose subject was yellow fever vaccine responses in identical twins.

The chain recombines TRBV5-5 with TRBJ2-3; TRBD2 agrees at 12 bases. This TCR was sampled from a woman younger than 35 in good health. The sample was CD4+ T cells sorted from blood. This CDR3 reads CASSPGLAGFGDTQYF. In DNA, the CDR3 is TGTGCCAGCAGCCCAGGACTAGCGGGGTTCGGAGATACGCAGTATTTT. The entire variable domain, with the rest obtained from reference TRBV5-5 and TRBJ2-3, is as follows: DAGVTQSPTHLIKTRGQQVTLRCSPISGHKSVSWYQQVLGQGPQFIFQYYEKEERGRGNFPDRFSARQFPNYSSELNVNALLLGDSALYLCASSPGLAGFGDTQYFGPGTRLTVL.